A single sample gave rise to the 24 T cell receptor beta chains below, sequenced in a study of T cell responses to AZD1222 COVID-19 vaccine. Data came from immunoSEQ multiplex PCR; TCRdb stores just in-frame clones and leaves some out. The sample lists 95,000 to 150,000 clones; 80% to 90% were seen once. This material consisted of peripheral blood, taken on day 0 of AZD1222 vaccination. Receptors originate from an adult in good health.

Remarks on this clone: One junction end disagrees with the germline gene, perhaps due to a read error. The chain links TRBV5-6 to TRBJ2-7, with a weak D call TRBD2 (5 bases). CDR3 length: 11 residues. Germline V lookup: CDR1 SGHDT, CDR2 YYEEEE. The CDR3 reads CASSLGGVQDF. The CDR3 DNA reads TGTGCCAGCAGCTTAGGAGGAGTCCAGGACTTC. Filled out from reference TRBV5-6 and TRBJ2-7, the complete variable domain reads DAGVTQSPTHLIKTRGQQVTLRCSPKSGHDTVSWYQQALGQGPQFIFQYYEEEERQRGNFPDRFSGHQFPNYSSELNVNALLLGDSALYLCASSLGGVQDFGPGTRLTVT.

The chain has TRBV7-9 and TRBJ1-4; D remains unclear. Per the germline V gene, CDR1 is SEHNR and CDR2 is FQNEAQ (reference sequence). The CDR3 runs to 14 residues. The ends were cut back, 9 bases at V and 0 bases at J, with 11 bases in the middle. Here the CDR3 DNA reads TGTGCCAGTCAAGGTTCCCCAACTAATGAAAAACTGTTTTTT. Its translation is CASQGSPTNEKLFF.

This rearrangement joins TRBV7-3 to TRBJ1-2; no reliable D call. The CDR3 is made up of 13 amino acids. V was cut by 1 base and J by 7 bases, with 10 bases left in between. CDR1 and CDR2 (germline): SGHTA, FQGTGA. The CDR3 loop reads CASSLMNSGGYTF. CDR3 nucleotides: TGTGCCAGCAGCTTAATGAACAGCGGTGGCTACACCTTC.

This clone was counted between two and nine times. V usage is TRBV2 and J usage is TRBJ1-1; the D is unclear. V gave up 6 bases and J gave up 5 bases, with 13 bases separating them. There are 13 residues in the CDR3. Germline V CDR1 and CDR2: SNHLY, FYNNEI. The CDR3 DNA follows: TGTGCCAGCAGAGTGACGCCGTTGACTGAAGCTTTCTTT. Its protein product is CASRVTPLTEAFF.

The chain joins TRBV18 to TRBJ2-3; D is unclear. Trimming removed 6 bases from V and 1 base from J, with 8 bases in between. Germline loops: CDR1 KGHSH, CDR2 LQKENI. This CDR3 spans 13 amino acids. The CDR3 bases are TGTGCCAGCTCCATCACCCGCACAGATACGCAGTATTTT. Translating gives CASSITRTDTQYF.

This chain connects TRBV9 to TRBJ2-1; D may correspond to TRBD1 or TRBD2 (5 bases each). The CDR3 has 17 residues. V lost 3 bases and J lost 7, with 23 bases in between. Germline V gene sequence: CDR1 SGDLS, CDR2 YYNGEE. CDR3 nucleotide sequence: TGTGCCAGCAGCGGACTACGGGGTGGGGGAAGTGGGAATGAGCAGTTCTTC. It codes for CASSGLRGGGSGNEQFF.

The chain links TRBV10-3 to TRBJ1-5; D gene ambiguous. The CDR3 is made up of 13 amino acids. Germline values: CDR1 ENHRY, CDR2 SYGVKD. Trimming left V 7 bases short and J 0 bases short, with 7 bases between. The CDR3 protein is CAINAGSNQPQHF. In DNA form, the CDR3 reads TGTGCCATCAATGCGGGTAGCAATCAGCCCCAGCATTTT.

The CDR3 spells CASSITQGRGNTEAFF. CDR3 coding DNA: TGTGCCAGTAGTATAACCCAGGGGCGAGGGAACACTGAAGCTTTCTTT. V and J are TRBV19 and TRBJ1-1; TRBD1 is a possible D gene (6 bases). The CDR3 is 16 residues long. The ends were cut back, 2 bases at V and 1 base at J, with 14 bases in the middle. Germline lookup yields CDR1 LNHDA and CDR2 SQIVND (reference sequence). Drawing the rest from reference TRBV19 and TRBJ1-1, the complete variable domain is DGGITQSPKYLFRKEGQNVTLSCEQNLNHDAMYWYRQDPGQGLRLIYYSQIVNDFQKGDIAEGYSVSREKKESFPLTVTSAQKNPTAFYLCASSITQGRGNTEAFFGQGTRLTVV.

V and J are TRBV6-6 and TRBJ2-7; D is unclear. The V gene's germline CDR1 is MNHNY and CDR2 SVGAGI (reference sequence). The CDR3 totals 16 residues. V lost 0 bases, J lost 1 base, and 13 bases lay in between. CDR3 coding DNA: TGTGCCAGCAGTTACTCGTGGGCGGAAACTTCCTACGAGCAGTACTTC. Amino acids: CASSYSWAETSYEQYF.

Written as DNA, the CDR3 is TGTGCCAGCAGTAACAGCAACAACTATGGCTACACCTTC. Translation gives CASSNSNNYGYTF. The chain employs TRBV12-3 or TRBV12-4 and TRBJ1-2; no definite D call. The germline V and J ends were trimmed by 5 bases and 2 bases, with 9 bases remaining between them. The CDR3 sequence is 13 residues long.

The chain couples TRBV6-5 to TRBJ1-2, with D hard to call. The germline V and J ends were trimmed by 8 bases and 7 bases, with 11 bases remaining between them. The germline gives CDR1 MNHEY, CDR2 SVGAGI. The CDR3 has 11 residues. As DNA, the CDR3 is TGTGCCAGCGCCTTCCTTGGTGGCTACACCTTC. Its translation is CASAFLGGYTF.

The CDR3 reads CASSLFYPLGGRFYEQYF. For the CDR3, the DNA is TGTGCCAGCAGTTTATTTTATCCGTTAGGAGGCCGATTTTACGAGCAGTACTTC. The chain joins TRBV28 to TRBJ2-7, with a possible D match to TRBD2 (5 bases). The CDR3 runs 18 residues. Germline assignment: CDR1 MDHEN and CDR2 SYDVKM. V dropped 1 base and J dropped 4 bases, with 23 bases sitting between them.

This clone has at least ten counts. The CDR3 DNA reads as TGTGCCAGCAGCATAACCCCCGGGGAGCTGTTTTTT. Amino acid sequence: CASSITPGELFF. The chain recombines TRBV7-9 with TRBJ2-2; D ambiguous. CDR1 is SEHNR and CDR2 is FQNEAQ in the germline V gene (reference sequence). This CDR3 is built from 12 residues. V dropped 5 bases and J dropped 6 bases, with 7 bases sitting between them.

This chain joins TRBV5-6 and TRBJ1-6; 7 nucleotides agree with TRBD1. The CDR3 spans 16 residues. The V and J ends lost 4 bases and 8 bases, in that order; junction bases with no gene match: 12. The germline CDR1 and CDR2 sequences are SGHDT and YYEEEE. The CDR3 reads CASSSLGGDSYSPLHF. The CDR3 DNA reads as TGTGCCAGCAGCAGCCTCGGGGGGGACAGCTATTCACCCCTCCACTTT. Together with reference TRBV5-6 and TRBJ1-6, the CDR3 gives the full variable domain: DAGVTQSPTHLIKTRGQQVTLRCSPKSGHDTVSWYQQALGQGPQFIFQYYEEEERQRGNFPDRFSGHQFPNYSSELNVNALLLGDSALYLCASSSLGGDSYSPLHFGNGTRLTVT.

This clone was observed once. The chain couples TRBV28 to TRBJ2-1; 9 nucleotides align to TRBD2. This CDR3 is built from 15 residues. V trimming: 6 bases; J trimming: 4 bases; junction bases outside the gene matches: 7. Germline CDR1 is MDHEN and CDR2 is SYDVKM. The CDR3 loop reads CASRSGTSLYNEQFF. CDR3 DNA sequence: TGTGCCAGCAGGAGTGGGACTAGCTTATACAATGAGCAGTTCTTC.

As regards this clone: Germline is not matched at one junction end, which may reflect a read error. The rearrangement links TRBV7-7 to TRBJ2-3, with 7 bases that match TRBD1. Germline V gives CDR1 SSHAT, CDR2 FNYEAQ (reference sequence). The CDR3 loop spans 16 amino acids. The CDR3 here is CASSLGGIGGADTQYF. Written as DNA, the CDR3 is TGTGCTAGCAGCTTAGGAGGAATAGGGGGCGCAGATACGCAGTATTTT.

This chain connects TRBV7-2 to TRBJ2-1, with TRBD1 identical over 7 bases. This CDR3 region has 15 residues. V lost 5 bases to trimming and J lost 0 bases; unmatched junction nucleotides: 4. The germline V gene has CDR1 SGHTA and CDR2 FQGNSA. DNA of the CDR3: TGTGCCAGCAGCCGGGACAGAGGCTCCTACAATGAGCAGTTCTTC. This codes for CASSRDRGSYNEQFF. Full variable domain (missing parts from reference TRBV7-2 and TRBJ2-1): GAGVSQSPSNKVTEKGKDVELRCDPISGHTALYWYRQSLGQGLEFLIYFQGNSAPDKSGLPSDRFSAERTGGSVSTLTIQRTQQEDSAVYLCASSRDRGSYNEQFFGPGTRLTVL.

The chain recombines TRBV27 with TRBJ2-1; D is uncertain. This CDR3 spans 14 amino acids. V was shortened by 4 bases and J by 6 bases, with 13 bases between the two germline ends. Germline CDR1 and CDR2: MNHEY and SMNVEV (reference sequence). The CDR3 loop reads CASSSFGAPNEQFF. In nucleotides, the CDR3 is TGTGCCAGCAGTTCCTTTGGAGCCCCCAATGAGCAGTTCTTC.

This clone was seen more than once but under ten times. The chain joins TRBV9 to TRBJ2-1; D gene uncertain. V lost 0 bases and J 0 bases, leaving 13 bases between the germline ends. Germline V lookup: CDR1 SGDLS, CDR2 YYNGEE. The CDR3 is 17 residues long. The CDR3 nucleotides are TGTGCCAGCAGCGTAGATACAGTCGTAAGCTCCTACAATGAGCAGTTCTTC. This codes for CASSVDTVVSSYNEQFF.

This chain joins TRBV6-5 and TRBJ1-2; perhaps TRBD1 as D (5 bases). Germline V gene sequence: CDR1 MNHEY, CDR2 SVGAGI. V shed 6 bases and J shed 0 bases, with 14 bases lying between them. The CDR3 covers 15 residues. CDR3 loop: CASSKDRAANYGYTF. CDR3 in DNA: TGTGCCAGCAGCAAAGACAGAGCAGCTAACTATGGCTACACCTTC.

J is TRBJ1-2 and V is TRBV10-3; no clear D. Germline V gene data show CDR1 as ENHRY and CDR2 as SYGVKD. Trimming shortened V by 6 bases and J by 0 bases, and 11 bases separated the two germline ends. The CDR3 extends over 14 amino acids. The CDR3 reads CAISGPTANYGYTF. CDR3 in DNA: TGTGCCATCAGCGGTCCTACAGCTAACTATGGCTACACCTTC.

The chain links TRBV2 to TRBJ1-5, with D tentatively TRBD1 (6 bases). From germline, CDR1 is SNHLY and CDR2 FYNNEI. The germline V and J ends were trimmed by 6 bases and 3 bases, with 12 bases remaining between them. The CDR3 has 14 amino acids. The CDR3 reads CASSGGQINQPQHF. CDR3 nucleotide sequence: TGTGCCAGCAGCGGAGGACAGATCAATCAGCCCCAGCATTTT.

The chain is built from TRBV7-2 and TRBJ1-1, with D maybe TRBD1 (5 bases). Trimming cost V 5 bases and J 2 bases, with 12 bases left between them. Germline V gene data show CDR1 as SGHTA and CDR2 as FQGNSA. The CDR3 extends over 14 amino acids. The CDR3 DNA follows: TGTGCCAGCAGCCTAAACCAGGGTAACACTGAAGCTTTCTTT. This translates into CASSLNQGNTEAFF.

CDR3 in amino acids: CASSTIQGGNEKLFF. The CDR3 DNA sequence: TGTGCCAGCAGCACTATACAGGGGGGGAATGAAAAACTGTTTTTT. The chain carries TRBV7-8 and TRBJ1-4, with 8 bases identical to TRBD1. The CDR3 runs to 15 residues. With 5 bases clipped from V and 5 bases from J, the junction kept 7 bases outside the gene matches. CDR1 SGHVS and CDR2 FQNEAQ come from the germline V gene.